The source of this TCR beta chain is a study of shared clonotypes between healthy human individuals. Here immunoSEQ multiplex PCR was the method, and the copy in TCRdb shows in-frame clones only, minus some. The table lists hundreds of thousands of clones, approximately 73% of them singletons. The length of the CDR3 is 18 residues. V lost 0 bases to trimming and J lost 2 bases; unmatched junction nucleotides: 6. CDR1 is SGHRS and CDR2 is YFSETQ in the germline V gene. This clone occurred many times. The chain links TRBV5-1 to TRBJ2-3; 13 bases are shared with TRBD2. The TCR was taken from a woman aged 25 to 39 in good health. Material for sequencing was memory CD4+ T cells sorted from blood. Indicated subset: CD45RA-negative fraction. CDR3 residues: CASSLVGTSGANTDTQYF. The CDR3 DNA sequence: TGCGCCAGCAGCTTGGTCGGGACTAGCGGGGCGAACACAGATACGCAGTATTTT. The whole variable domain, remainder taken from reference TRBV5-1 and TRBJ2-3, is KAGVTQTPRYLIKTRGQQVTLSCSPISGHRSVSWYQQTPGQGLQFLFEYFSETQRNKGNFPGRFSGRQFSNSRSEMNVSTLELGDSALYLCASSLVGTSGANTDTQYFGPGTRLTVL.